The 11 T cell receptor beta chains given below trace back to one sample, sequenced in a study of T-cell reconstitution after alpha-beta-depleted transplantation in children. A library of TCRbeta sequences, prepared with unique molecular identifiers, was generated. TCRdb recomputed calls from the PCR reads with MiXCR, one row per CDR3 protein. The table records around 580,000 distinct CDR3 sequences, more than 20% of them present only once. The sequences come from PBMCs, mostly from graft donor cells, collected 360 days after TCRalphabeta/CD19-depleted stem cell transplant. These receptors all stem from a boy in the first two years of life who had a stem cell transplant for acute myeloid leukemia, so the T cells may come from the graft donor.

The chain is built from TRBV29-1 and TRBJ2-5; 8 bases are a match to TRBD1. Germline CDR1 is SQVTM and CDR2 is ANQGSEA. CDR3 size: 17 residues. The J segment lost 2 bases and the V segment lost 0 bases, leaving 11 bases of the junction unmatched. The CDR3 loop reads CSVEDLLQGARQETQYF. Here the CDR3 DNA reads TGCAGCGTTGAAGACCTCTTGCAGGGGGCAAGGCAAGAGACCCAGTACTTC.

This clonotype showed up many times. This chain connects TRBV6-5 to TRBJ2-3; D may be TRBD1 or TRBD2 (6 bases each). Germline lookup yields CDR1 MNHEY and CDR2 SVGAGI. The CDR3 spans 16 residues. The V end was cut by 2 bases, the J end by 6 bases, with 18 bases between. In DNA, the CDR3 is TGTGCCAGCAGTTACCACAAGGGGGAGGTGATGGATACGCAGTATTTT. It translates to CASSYHKGEVMDTQYF.

This clonotype was counted only a few times. The chain is built from TRBV12-3 or TRBV12-4 and TRBJ2-5; 7 bases are shared with TRBD1. The V and J ends lost 2 bases and 4 bases, in that order; junction bases with no gene match: 28. The CDR3 runs to 22 residues. The CDR3 is CASSLLRDSPRGYEETTETQYF. CDR3 nucleotides: TGTGCCAGCAGTTTACTTCGGGACAGTCCAAGGGGCTATGAGGAGACGACAGAGACCCAGTACTTC.

This clonotype was seen ten or more times. V gene TRBV5-1 combines with J gene TRBJ2-1; D may be TRBD1 (6 bases). CDR1 is SGHRS and CDR2 is YFSETQ in the germline V gene. This CDR3 has 18 amino acids. The V gene lost 4 bases and the J gene lost 5 bases, with 25 bases spanning the gap. The CDR3 nucleotides read TGCGCCAGCAGCGCGCCCAGGGGAAGAAGGGCCGGCGACAATGAGCAGTTCTTC. This encodes CASSAPRGRRAGDNEQFF.

This sequence joins TRBV7-2 and TRBJ2-4, with unresolved D. Between the trimmed V and J ends, which lost 2 bases and 0 bases, there was a span of 11 bases. The CDR3 contains 16 residues. The germline V gene has CDR1 SGHTA and CDR2 FQGNSA. Written as DNA, the CDR3 is TGTGCCAGCAGCTTATCCCTATTGCTAGCCAAAAACATTCAGTACTTC. This translates into CASSLSLLLAKNIQYF.

V gene TRBV20-1 combines with J gene TRBJ2-7; TRBD2 might be the D (5 bases). V was shortened by 5 bases and J by 7 bases, with 21 bases between the two germline ends. From germline, CDR1 is DFQATT and CDR2 SNEGSKA (reference sequence). There are 14 residues in the CDR3. CDR3 sequence: CSAGPSGIPGEQYV. CDR3 in DNA: TGCAGTGCTGGTCCGTCAGGCATTCCGGGGGAGCAGTACGTC.

This clonotype was detected many times. V gene TRBV12-3 or TRBV12-4 combines with J gene TRBJ1-1; 7 bases map to TRBD1. This CDR3 comprises 17 residues. J lost 0 bases, V lost 4 bases, and 11 bases had no gene match. CDR3 protein: CASSSGQNWLVNTEAFF. In nucleotides, the CDR3 is TGTGCCAGCAGTTCGGGACAGAACTGGCTTGTGAACACTGAAGCTTTCTTT.

The gene calls are TRBV7-7 and TRBJ2-5, with a tentative D call TRBD1 (6 bases). This CDR3 is 15 amino acids long. Trimming removed 5 bases at V and 2 bases at J, with 15 bases between. CDR1 and CDR2 (germline): SSHAT, FNYEAQ (reference sequence). CDR3 bases: TGTGCCAGCAGCACAGGACAGACACAACAAGAGACCCAGTACTTC. Its protein is CASSTGQTQQETQYF.

This clonotype was detected many times. V is TRBV11-2 and J is TRBJ2-7; no definite D call. The V gene lost 5 bases and the J gene lost 3 bases, with 14 bases spanning the gap. This CDR3 contains 14 residues. CDR1 is SGHAT and CDR2 is FQNNGV in the germline V gene. CDR3 in DNA: TGTGCCAGCAGCCCCCACAGTTTCTTCTACGAGCAGTACGTC. Its translation is CASSPHSFFYEQYV.

This clonotype was observed a few times. This chain connects TRBV7-2 to TRBJ2-1; TRBD1 matches 7 bases. CDR3 size: 16 residues. Germline V lookup: CDR1 SGHTA, CDR2 FQGNSA. V trimming: 4 bases; J trimming: 7 bases; junction bases outside the gene matches: 13. CDR3 region: CASSSAFDRVKNEQFF. The CDR3 DNA follows: TGTGCCAGCAGCTCCGCCTTCGACAGGGTTAAGAATGAGCAGTTCTTC.

This clonotype was counted at least ten times. This sequence joins TRBV12-3 or TRBV12-4 and TRBJ1-1; D gene unclear. The ends were cut back, 3 bases at V and 4 bases at J, with 6 bases in the middle. The CDR3 contains 12 residues. CDR3 sequence reads: CASSLGATEAFF. Written as DNA, the CDR3 is TGTGCCAGCAGTTTGGGAGCCACTGAAGCTTTCTTT.